The entry below describes one T cell receptor (beta chain). The data derive from a study of technical replicates of blood from a handful of donors. Using immunoSEQ multiplex PCR, the repertoire was profiled, and TCRdb retains in-frame clones only, with some absent. The data show about 74,000 clones, around 91% seen once. Germline V gene data show CDR1 as KGHSH and CDR2 as LQKENI. The germline V and J ends were trimmed by 3 bases and 2 bases, with 16 bases remaining between them. The CDR3 spans 16 residues. The sample comprised T cells isolated from PBMCs. The sequence came from a human donor in good health. The chain has TRBV18 and TRBJ1-1; D call uncertain. The CDR3 sequence is CASSPPGLGLNTEAFF. CDR3 nucleotide sequence: TGTGCCAGCTCACCCCCTGGACTCGGACTAAACACTGAAGCTTTCTTT.